Included here is one T cell receptor beta chain sequence, with context. The CDR3 loop spans 15 amino acids. V lost 1 base and J 0 bases, leaving 8 bases between the germline ends. Germline CDR1 is KGHSH and CDR2 is LQKENI. This sample was included in a study of T-cell memory formation after mild COVID-19. MiXCR was run by TCRdb on the 5' RACE reads, yielding one entry per CDR3 protein. The sample has about 560,000 distinct CDR3 sequences, approximately 15% seen once; the top ten hold roughly 8.2%. Specimen: PBMCs or a T cell subset sorted from them (not recorded which). This clonotype was obtained from an adult woman who had mild COVID-19 (a few samples of this study predate the infection). Cell type and time point are not known. The rearrangement joins TRBV18 to TRBJ2-3, with a weak D call TRBD1 (5 bases). CDR3 in DNA: TGTGCCAGCTCACCACGGAGACAGAGCACAGATACGCAGTATTTT. The encoded protein is CASSPRRQSTDTQYF.